This T cell receptor beta chain appears in the sequencing data of a study of blood T cell repertoires in COVID-19. Study overall: The United States, Italy and Spain supplied acute and convalescent COVID-19 samples.

In germline, CDR1 is LGHDT, CDR2 YNNKEL (reference sequence). The CDR3 contains 18 residues. V trimming: 0 bases; J trimming: 5 bases; junction bases outside the gene matches: 10. Per the original methods: Amplification with reference gene primers provided the estimates of nucleated cell counts. The repertoire was sequenced with immunoSEQ multiplex PCR; TCRdb's copy has only in-frame clones and lacks some. V, J and clone size reflect that table, while D and trimming were determined from the DNA. Seen here are over 85,000 clones, about three quarters observed once, and the top ten hold roughly 16%. The TCR comes from a woman aged 80 or older with active or convalescent COVID-19. Material: peripheral blood. This chain joins TRBV3-1 (or the pseudogene TRBV3-2) and TRBJ2-1; 10 bases are a match to TRBD2. CDR3 loop: CASSQERTWLAGDNEQFF. CDR3 bases: TGTGCCAGCAGCCAAGAGCGTACTTGGCTAGCGGGAGACAATGAGCAGTTCTTC.